Sequencing of this T cell receptor (beta chain) was carried out in a study of cytomegalovirus exposure and HLA in healthy donors. The wider study: Clustering assigned 81% of the approximately 400 genotyped donors to the Caucasian-associated ancestry cluster. Study results and limitations: Roughly uniform depth of sequencing across donors was assumed in presence/absence analyses. In a later analysis, TCR beta V- and J-gene trimming showed a link to a missense DCLRE1C variant. For cytomegalovirus status, the classifier reportedly gave diagnoses with high specificity and sensitivity.

CDR1 MNHEY and CDR2 SVGAGI come from the germline V gene. CDR3 length: 13 residues. V was pared by 6 bases and J by 4 bases, with 12 bases between. For this clone: The target antigen is unknown.

Primers included in the PCR were 60 Vbeta and 13 Jbeta primers. Data came from immunoSEQ multiplex PCR; TCRdb stores just in-frame clones and leaves some out. This sample carries over 150,000 clones, 84% of them seen once, and the ten largest clones take 4.5% to 5.5%. The sequence derives from a girl aged 5 to 17 in good health and CMV-seropositive. Sequencing was performed on PBMCs. The V and J genes are TRBV6-5 and TRBJ1-1; D perhaps matches TRBD1 (6 bases). The CDR3: CASSGQLGTEAFF. Here the CDR3 DNA reads TGTGCCAGCAGCGGACAGCTTGGCACTGAAGCTTTCTTT.